Listed below are T cell receptor beta chains from one sample, sequenced in a study of cytomegalovirus exposure and HLA in healthy donors. The repertoire was sequenced with immunoSEQ multiplex PCR; TCRdb's copy has only in-frame clones and lacks some. Among 100,000 or so clones listed, approximately 90% were seen once. Sample: PBMCs. These receptor sequences come from a young woman in good health and CMV-seronegative. The CDR3 runs from the conserved cysteine through the conserved F or W. The order of the fields is CDR3 DNA, CDR3 protein, D gene, CDR3 length, clone size, V gene, J gene. D genes are given only for firm matches. Clone size is shown for a subset of rows, as once, few, many or a class of expanded clone.

CDR3nt: TGTGCCAGCAGCCAAGAAGCTCATACGCAGTATTTT
CDR3aa: CASSQEAHTQYF
d_gene: NA
len: 12
abundance: once
v_gene: TRBV4-2
j_gene: TRBJ2-3

CDR3nt: TGTGCCAGCAGTTTACAGGGAGGTACTGAAGCTTTCTTT
CDR3aa: CASSLQGGTEAFF
d_gene: NA
len: 13
abundance: NA
v_gene: TRBV28
j_gene: TRBJ1-1

CDR3nt: TGTGCCAGCAGCGGGGGACTAGCGGTCAGGGTACATGAGCAGTTCTTC
CDR3aa: CASSGGLAVRVHEQFF
d_gene: TRBD2
len: 16
abundance: NA
v_gene: TRBV9
j_gene: TRBJ2-1

CDR3nt: TGTGCCAGCAGCGTATCTCTAGCGGGGGGTCCGAGCGGGGAGCTGTTTTTT
CDR3aa: CASSVSLAGGPSGELFF
d_gene: TRBD2
len: 17
abundance: NA
v_gene: TRBV9
j_gene: TRBJ2-2

CDR3nt: TGCGCCAGCAGCTTGCTCGGGATGAACACTGAAGCTTTCTTT
CDR3aa: CASSLLGMNTEAFF
d_gene: NA
len: 14
abundance: NA
v_gene: TRBV5-1
j_gene: TRBJ1-1

CDR3nt: TGTGCCAGCAGCGTAGAGAGCGTCACTGAAGCTTTCTTT
CDR3aa: CASSVESVTEAFF
d_gene: NA
len: 13
abundance: NA
v_gene: TRBV9
j_gene: TRBJ1-1

CDR3nt: TGCAGCGTGCGGACAGGGGGCAACGAGCAGTACTTC
CDR3aa: CSVRTGGNEQYF
d_gene: TRBD1
len: 12
abundance: NA
v_gene: TRBV29-1
j_gene: TRBJ2-7

CDR3nt: TGCGCCAGCAGCCAAGATCAGACAGGGATAGGTGAGACCCAGTACTTC
CDR3aa: CASSQDQTGIGETQYF
d_gene: TRBD1
len: 16
abundance: NA
v_gene: TRBV4-1
j_gene: TRBJ2-5

CDR3nt: TGTGCCAGTAGTATTACGGGAGCAGATACGCAGTATTTT
CDR3aa: CASSITGADTQYF
d_gene: NA
len: 13
abundance: NA
v_gene: TRBV19
j_gene: TRBJ2-3

CDR3nt: TGTGCCAGCAGTCCCGGGGGTACTGAAGCTTTCTTT
CDR3aa: CASSPGGTEAFF
d_gene: NA
len: 12
abundance: NA
v_gene: TRBV27
j_gene: TRBJ1-1

CDR3nt: TGCGCCAGCAGATTCCCCGGGACTAGCGGGGGCTCCTTCGGGGAGCTGTTTTTT
CDR3aa: CASRFPGTSGGSFGELFF
d_gene: TRBD2
len: 18
abundance: NA
v_gene: TRBV5-1
j_gene: TRBJ2-2

CDR3nt: TGTGCCAGCAGCTTAGGAGCGGGAGCTAATGAAAAACTGTTTTTT
CDR3aa: CASSLGAGANEKLFF
d_gene: NA
len: 15
abundance: NA
v_gene: TRBV7-6
j_gene: TRBJ1-4

CDR3nt: TGTGCCAGCTCACCTATCCAGGGGGCGCGAGAGACTGAAGCTTTCTTT
CDR3aa: CASSPIQGARETEAFF
d_gene: TRBD1
len: 16
abundance: NA
v_gene: TRBV18
j_gene: TRBJ1-1

CDR3nt: TGTGCCACCAGCAGCATACAGCCGGGACAGGATCGCTATGGCTACACCTTC
CDR3aa: CATSSIQPGQDRYGYTF
d_gene: TRBD1
len: 17
abundance: NA
v_gene: TRBV15
j_gene: TRBJ1-2

CDR3nt: TGTGCCAGCAGCTTTTTAGGGGGAAATCAGCCCCAGCATTTT
CDR3aa: CASSFLGGNQPQHF
d_gene: NA
len: 14
abundance: once
v_gene: TRBV7-2
j_gene: TRBJ1-5

CDR3nt: TGTGCCAGCAGCGGGACAGGGCGGACCTACGAGCAGTACTTC
CDR3aa: CASSGTGRTYEQYF
d_gene: TRBD1
len: 14
abundance: NA
v_gene: TRBV28
j_gene: TRBJ2-7

CDR3nt: TGTGCCAGCAATCGTTTGGGCCGTGAAGAGACCCAGTACTTC
CDR3aa: CASNRLGREETQYF
d_gene: NA
len: 14
abundance: NA
v_gene: TRBV2
j_gene: TRBJ2-5

CDR3nt: TGTGCCAGCAGCTCAGGGGCAACTAATGAAAAACTGTTTTTT
CDR3aa: CASSSGATNEKLFF
d_gene: NA
len: 14
abundance: NA
v_gene: TRBV6-1
j_gene: TRBJ1-4

CDR3nt: TGTGCCAGCAGCCCTTACCGGGACAGGAGAGAGCAGTTCTTC
CDR3aa: CASSPYRDRREQFF
d_gene: TRBD1
len: 14
abundance: NA
v_gene: TRBV7-2
j_gene: TRBJ2-1

CDR3nt: TGTGCCAGCAGCACATCGGGCGGGGCAGGGTGGGCTAGGGAGACCCAGTACTTC
CDR3aa: CASSTSGGAGWARETQYF
d_gene: NA
len: 18
abundance: NA
v_gene: TRBV27
j_gene: TRBJ2-5

CDR3nt: TGTGCCAGCAGCTCTAGCGGGCTGGGGGAAAAACTGTTTTTT
CDR3aa: CASSSSGLGEKLFF
d_gene: NA
len: 14
abundance: NA
v_gene: TRBV5-4
j_gene: TRBJ1-4

CDR3nt: TGTGCCAGCACCCTTGCGGGAGGAAGGGAGCAGTACTTC
CDR3aa: CASTLAGGREQYF
d_gene: TRBD2
len: 13
abundance: NA
v_gene: TRBV28
j_gene: TRBJ2-7

CDR3nt: TGTGCCACCAAAACTCTTCGTGACGGGGGTGGGACTGAAGCTTTCTTT
CDR3aa: CATKTLRDGGGTEAFF
d_gene: NA
len: 16
abundance: NA
v_gene: TRBV19
j_gene: TRBJ1-1

CDR3nt: TGCGCCAGCAGATTTGAACCGTCCGGGGGGCACACCATATATTTT
CDR3aa: CASRFEPSGGHTIYF
d_gene: NA
len: 15
abundance: once
v_gene: TRBV5-1
j_gene: TRBJ1-3

CDR3nt: TGTGCCAGCAGTGGGGGGGGAAATGGGGAGACCCAGTACTTC
CDR3aa: CASSGGGNGETQYF
d_gene: TRBD2
len: 14
abundance: NA
v_gene: TRBV27
j_gene: TRBJ2-5

CDR3nt: TGTGCCAGCAGCGTAGCACCAGGCCAGCCCCAGCATTTT
CDR3aa: CASSVAPGQPQHF
d_gene: NA
len: 13
abundance: NA
v_gene: TRBV9
j_gene: TRBJ1-5

CDR3nt: TGTGCCAGCAGTAGTTCTGCGTCCTACGAGCAGTACTTC
CDR3aa: CASSSSASYEQYF
d_gene: NA
len: 13
abundance: NA
v_gene: TRBV6-5
j_gene: TRBJ2-7

CDR3nt: TGCGCCAGCAGCCAAGGGTCTTCGCGCCAAGATACGCAGTATTTT
CDR3aa: CASSQGSSRQDTQYF
d_gene: NA
len: 15
abundance: NA
v_gene: TRBV4-1
j_gene: TRBJ2-3

CDR3nt: TGTGCCAGCTCCCTCCCCACTGAAGCTTTCTTT
CDR3aa: CASSLPTEAFF
d_gene: NA
len: 11
abundance: NA
v_gene: TRBV18
j_gene: TRBJ1-1

CDR3nt: TGTGCCAGCAGTTCAGGGTCCGGGGAGCTGTTTTTT
CDR3aa: CASSSGSGELFF
d_gene: NA
len: 12
abundance: NA
v_gene: TRBV28
j_gene: TRBJ2-2

CDR3nt: TGTGCCAGCAGTTTTTATAGAGGGGAGACCCAGTACTTC
CDR3aa: CASSFYRGETQYF
d_gene: NA
len: 13
abundance: NA
v_gene: TRBV27
j_gene: TRBJ2-5

CDR3nt: TGTGCCACCAGCGTGGGAGGAAATGAGCAGTTCTTC
CDR3aa: CATSVGGNEQFF
d_gene: NA
len: 12
abundance: once
v_gene: TRBV15
j_gene: TRBJ2-1

CDR3nt: TGTGCCAGCAGCGTAGCAGGTATCTCCTACAATGAGCAGTTCTTC
CDR3aa: CASSVAGISYNEQFF
d_gene: NA
len: 15
abundance: NA
v_gene: TRBV9
j_gene: TRBJ2-1

CDR3nt: TGTGCCAGCAGCTTAGCCTACACAGATACGCAGTATTTT
CDR3aa: CASSLAYTDTQYF
d_gene: NA
len: 13
abundance: once
v_gene: TRBV7-3
j_gene: TRBJ2-3

CDR3nt: TGCGCCAGCAGCTTGGATACGGGAGTAGCTTTCTTT
CDR3aa: CASSLDTGVAFF
d_gene: NA
len: 12
abundance: NA
v_gene: TRBV5-1
j_gene: TRBJ1-1

CDR3nt: TGTGCCAGCAGCCTGTCAACTCGTAACCTAGGAAACACCATATATTTT
CDR3aa: CASSLSTRNLGNTIYF
d_gene: NA
len: 16
abundance: once
v_gene: TRBV5-4
j_gene: TRBJ1-3